Following are 15 T cell receptor beta chains from one sample sequenced in a study of blood T cell repertoires in COVID-19. Only in-frame clones appear in the TCRdb table, and some are missing; sequencing was by immunoSEQ multiplex PCR. The sample carries over 400,000 clones, less than 90% recorded once. Sequenced sample: peripheral blood. Receptors were obtained from a woman aged 45-65 years with COVID-19, enrolled during active disease.

The rearrangement uses TRBV29-1 and TRBJ1-1; D is undetermined. Trimming took off 6 bases at V and 4 bases at J, with 12 bases between the two ends. CDR1 is SQVTM and CDR2 is ANQGSEA in the germline V gene. The CDR3 is 12 residues long. The CDR3 region has the DNA TGCAGCGTGCGGACCGGGGTCACTGAAGCTTTCTTT. Protein product: CSVRTGVTEAFF.

V usage is TRBV30 and J usage is TRBJ1-1, with a possible D match to TRBD1 (5 bases). V lost 0 bases, J lost 5 bases, and 10 bases lay in between. CDR3 length equals 13 residues. CDR1 is GTSNPN, CDR2 SVGIG, per germline (reference sequence). Here the CDR3 reads CAWSVQVGTEAFF. In DNA, the CDR3 is TGTGCCTGGAGTGTACAGGTAGGAACTGAAGCTTTCTTT.

J is TRBJ1-1 and V is TRBV9; D remains unclear. In germline, CDR1 is SGDLS, CDR2 YYNGEE. The length of the CDR3 is 14 residues. With 3 bases removed from V and 1 base from J, the gap between germline ends came to 10 bases. The CDR3 loop reads CASSARPGNTEAFF. The CDR3 region has the DNA TGTGCCAGCAGCGCCCGTCCAGGGAACACTGAAGCTTTCTTT.

The rearrangement links TRBV9 to TRBJ1-1; tentative D call: TRBD1 (5 bases). CDR1 and CDR2 (germline): SGDLS, YYNGEE. With 3 bases removed from V and 6 bases from J, the gap between germline ends came to 9 bases. The CDR3 spans 12 residues. DNA of the CDR3: TGTGCCAGCAGCGACGGCAGGGCTGAAGCTTTCTTT. Its translation is CASSDGRAEAFF. Full variable domain (remainder filled in from reference TRBV9 and TRBJ1-1): DSGVTQTPKHLITATGQRVTLRCSPRSGDLSVYWYQQSLDQGLQFLIQYYNGEERAKGNILERFSAQQFPDLHSELNLSSLELGDSALYFCASSDGRAEAFFGQGTRLTVV.

J is TRBJ2-2 and V is TRBV4-2, with 9 bases matching TRBD1. The CDR3 extends over 16 amino acids. V dropped 4 bases and J dropped 3; count of bases not matched to a gene: 6. The V gene's germline CDR1 is LGHNA and CDR2 YNFKEQ. The CDR3 loop reads CASSPVQGADTGELFF. The DNA of the CDR3 is TGTGCCAGCAGCCCGGTACAGGGGGCCGACACCGGGGAGCTGTTTTTT.

This chain links TRBV19 with TRBJ1-1, with D possibly being TRBD1 (5 bases). Germline V gene data show CDR1 as LNHDA and CDR2 as SQIVND (reference sequence). V gave up 4 bases and J gave up 2 bases, with 11 bases separating them. The CDR3 has 14 amino acids. CDR3 bases: TGTGCCAGTAGTAAGGGCGGGGGTAACACTGAAGCTTTCTTT. Protein product: CASSKGGGNTEAFF.

This chain joins TRBV12-1 and TRBJ2-2; the D call TRBD2 from the table was never checked on the DNA. TRBV12-1 counts as a pseudogene. The CDR3 runs to 15 residues. The DNA of the CDR3 is TGTGCCAGCAGCTTTACTACCCGGGAAACCGGGGAGCTGTTTTTT. This gives the protein CASSFTTRETGELFF.

The CDR3 region is CASGLVWSGGAGNEQFF. In DNA form, the CDR3 reads TGTGCTAGTGGTTTGGTCTGGAGCGGGGGGGCCGGAAATGAGCAGTTCTTC. This sequence joins TRBV12-5 and TRBJ2-1, with 10 bases identical to TRBD2. The CDR3 runs to 17 residues. CDR1 LGHNT and CDR2 FRNRAP come from the germline V gene. Losses at the gene ends were 0 bases for V and 7 bases for J; bases not matched to a gene: 9.

The chain employs TRBV19 and TRBJ1-2, with 11 bases identical to TRBD1. The CDR3 totals 15 residues. V shed 6 bases and J 7 bases; nucleotides not matched to a gene: 10. CDR1 is LNHDA and CDR2 is SQIVND in the germline V gene (reference sequence). CDR3 sequence reads: CASRLGQGASGGYTF. The CDR3 region has the DNA TGTGCCAGTAGGCTCGGACAGGGGGCGTCTGGTGGCTACACCTTC.

This clone was observed a few times. This rearrangement joins TRBV20-1 to TRBJ1-2, with D possibly being TRBD1 (6 bases). Trimming cost V 5 bases and J 4 bases, with 8 bases left between them. In germline, CDR1 is DFQATT, CDR2 SNEGSKA (reference sequence). The CDR3 is 11 residues long. The CDR3 protein is CSAWDTYGYTF. The CDR3 nucleotides read TGCAGTGCTTGGGACACCTATGGCTACACCTTC.

The chain is built from TRBV29-1 and TRBJ1-2; D gene ambiguous. Between the trimmed V and J ends, which lost 7 bases and 4 bases, there was a span of 13 bases. Germline V gene sequence: CDR1 SQVTM, CDR2 ANQGSEA. The CDR3 runs to 12 residues. Here the CDR3 reads CSADLGGYGYTF. The CDR3 DNA reads as TGCAGCGCCGACCTGGGAGGCTATGGCTACACCTTC.

The V and J genes are TRBV7-9 and TRBJ1-2; TRBD1 might be the D (5 bases). Germline loops: CDR1 SEHNR, CDR2 FQNEAQ (reference sequence). This CDR3 contains 13 residues. The ends were cut back, 5 bases at V and 7 bases at J, with 14 bases in the middle. This chain's CDR3 is CASSAAGGSGYTF. CDR3 DNA sequence: TGTGCCAGCAGCGCCGCGGGGGGAAGTGGCTACACCTTC.

V gene TRBV29-1 combines with J gene TRBJ1-2; 8 bases agree with TRBD1. This CDR3 is 12 amino acids long. CDR1 SQVTM and CDR2 ANQGSEA come from the germline V gene. The junction had 4 bases not matched to a gene; V was cut back by 7 bases and J by 3 bases. The DNA of the CDR3 is TGCAGCGCGGAGGACAGGGACTATGGCTACACCTTC. This gives the protein CSAEDRDYGYTF.

CDR3 residues: CASSLLAAEAFF. CDR3 nucleotide sequence: TGTGCCAGCAGTTTATTAGCAGCTGAAGCTTTCTTT. This chain uses TRBV28 with TRBJ1-1; the D is unclear. Looked up from germline, CDR1 is MDHEN and CDR2 is SYDVKM. The V end was cut by 1 base, the J end by 6 bases, with 6 bases between. This CDR3 contains 12 residues.

V is TRBV28 and J is TRBJ1-3; 8 bases line up with TRBD1. The CDR3 runs 14 residues. Germline V gives CDR1 MDHEN, CDR2 SYDVKM. Trimming at V came to 6 bases and at J to 4 bases, leaving 5 bases not matched to a gene. Here the CDR3 DNA reads TGTGCCAGCAGCAGGGGGCAGTTGGGAAACACCATATATTTT. Translating it yields CASSRGQLGNTIYF.